The T cell receptor (beta chain) described here comes from a study of blood T cells in healthy people across ages. The study, taken as a whole, reports: Both higher diversity and more naive CD4+ cells marked long-lived donors when set against aged donors.

Germline CDR1 and CDR2: DFQATT and SNEGSKA (reference sequence). V lost 5 bases to trimming and J lost 6 bases; unmatched junction nucleotides: 16. This CDR3 spans 15 amino acids. Next came a second PCR, run for roughly 6 to 11 cycles, which used a sample-barcoded 5' primer along with a J-beta primer mix. TCRdb analysed the 5' RACE reads with MiXCR anew, one entry per CDR3 protein. This table has 800,000 or so distinct CDR3 sequences, around a quarter appearing once. Comments on this clonotype: The antigen is not known.

This sample was shared with a second study, whose subject was T cells of mothers and their children. That paper states: There were over 8.5 million TCR beta CDR3 reads from each mother and about 3 million from each child. Overlap in related mother-child pairs always slightly exceeded unrelated pairs, never significantly.

The sample consisted of blood. The chain is built from TRBV20-1 and TRBJ2-7, with TRBD2 matching over 7 bases. The source of this sequence is a boy between 10 and 17 years old in good health. The CDR3 region is CSAEPSGLRPSEQYF. The CDR3 nucleotides are TGCAGTGCTGAACCCTCGGGACTACGTCCTTCCGAGCAGTACTTC.